This passage covers 29 T cell receptor beta chains from one sample sequenced in a study of cytomegalovirus exposure and HLA in healthy donors. With 60 Vbeta and 13 Jbeta primers, the PCR was carried out. Only in-frame clones appear in the TCRdb table, and some are missing; sequencing was by immunoSEQ multiplex PCR. The table has roughly 150,000 clones, under 70% seen once. The sequencing sample was made of PBMCs. These receptors were obtained from a young woman in good health and CMV-seropositive.

J is TRBJ2-7 and V is TRBV2; the D gene is possibly TRBD2 (5 bases). CDR1 and CDR2 from the germline V gene are SNHLY and FYNNEI. The CDR3 spans 12 residues. Trimming pared 5 bases from V and 0 bases from J, leaving 5 bases between. The CDR3 coding sequence is TGTGCCAGCAGTACTAGCTCCTACGAGCAGTACTTC. It encodes CASSTSSYEQYF.

The chain carries TRBV2 and TRBJ1-6; 10 nucleotides line up with TRBD1. Germline V CDR1 and CDR2: SNHLY, FYNNEI. This CDR3 is built from 15 residues. The V and J ends lost 5 bases and 9 bases, in that order; junction bases with no gene match: 7. CDR3 sequence: CASSPDRGRGSPLHF. DNA for the CDR3: TGTGCCAGCAGTCCTGACAGGGGGCGCGGTTCACCCCTCCACTTT.

Notes on this clone: Other DNA sequences from this sample encode an identical CDR3 as well. The chain carries TRBV6-5 and TRBJ2-7; no reliable D call. The CDR3 length is 11 residues. Germline assignment: CDR1 MNHEY and CDR2 SVGAGI. V dropped 3 bases and J dropped 5 bases, with 5 bases sitting between them. In DNA form, the CDR3 reads TGTGCCAGCAGTTATGTAGACGAGCAGTACTTC. Its protein product is CASSYVDEQYF.

The V gene is TRBV5-1, the J gene TRBJ2-5; 7 bases match TRBD2. The CDR3 is 14 amino acids. Germline V CDR1 and CDR2: SGHRS, YFSETQ. Germline trimming cut 3 bases from V and 4 bases from J; bases unmatched to any gene: 6. As DNA, the CDR3 is TGCGCCAGCAGCTACACTAGCGAAGGAGAGACCCAGTACTTC. Encoded protein: CASSYTSEGETQYF.

The V call is TRBV15, the J call TRBJ2-1; tentative D call: TRBD2 (6 bases). V lost 8 bases, J lost 7 bases, and 21 bases lay in between. CDR1 and CDR2 (germline): LNHNV, YYDKDF (reference sequence). This CDR3 is built from 15 residues. The CDR3 DNA reads as TGTGCCACCGAAGATCGGGAGCACCAGGAGAATGAGCAGTTCTTC. It is translated as CATEDREHQENEQFF. Based on the CDR3 plus reference TRBV15 and TRBJ2-1, the full variable domain is DAMVIQNPRYQVTQFGKPVTLSCSQTLNHNVMYWYQQKSSQAPKLLFHYYDKDFNNEADTPDNFQSRRPNTSFCFLDIRSPGLGDTAMYLCATEDREHQENEQFFGPGTRLTVL.

The chain joins TRBV6-1 to TRBJ2-1, with 15 bases lining up with TRBD2. V trimming: 7 bases; J trimming: 14 bases; junction bases outside the gene matches: 6. This CDR3 spans 13 amino acids. Per germline, CDR1 MNHNS and CDR2 SASEGT. CDR3: CASTRTSGREKFF. The CDR3, as DNA: TGTGCCAGCACCAGGACTAGCGGGAGGGAAAAGTTCTTC.

This clone was observed once. The J gene is TRBJ1-5, the V gene TRBV6-1; tentative D call: TRBD1 (6 bases). In germline, CDR1 is MNHNS, CDR2 SASEGT. The CDR3 is 14 residues long. The V gene lost 11 bases and the J gene lost 2 bases, with 16 bases spanning the gap. CDR3 region: CASKGGAGNQPQHF. CDR3 nucleotide sequence: TGTGCCTCGAAGGGGGGGGCTGGCAATCAGCCCCAGCATTTT.

A single count supports this clone. This chain connects TRBV6-4 to TRBJ1-3; no clear D gene. Germline V CDR1 and CDR2: MRHNA, SNTAGT. V was clipped by 3 bases and J by 6 bases, with 9 bases between them. This CDR3 comprises 13 residues. CDR3 bases: TGTGCCAGCAGTGAGGAGGGTGTAAACACCATATATTTT. Translating gives CASSEEGVNTIYF.

The chain employs TRBV7-2 and TRBJ2-7, with D unclear. Germline values: CDR1 SGHTA, CDR2 FQGNSA. Trimming removed 1 base at V and 6 bases at J, with 10 bases between. The CDR3 runs to 13 residues. CDR3 sequence: CASSLGQVGEQYF. The DNA for the CDR3 is TGTGCCAGCAGCTTAGGGCAGGTTGGCGAGCAGTACTTC. Looking up the rest from reference TRBV7-2 and TRBJ2-7 gives the full variable domain: GAGVSQSPSNKVTEKGKDVELRCDPISGHTALYWYRQSLGQGLEFLIYFQGNSAPDKSGLPSDRFSAERTGGSVSTLTIQRTQQEDSAVYLCASSLGQVGEQYFGPGTRLTVT.

The chain combines TRBV27 with TRBJ1-2, with D maybe TRBD1 (5 bases). The CDR3 totals 14 residues. Germline V lookup: CDR1 MNHEY, CDR2 SMNVEV (reference sequence). Deletions cut 3 bases from V and 3 bases from J, with 11 bases between. In DNA form, the CDR3 reads TGTGCCAGCAGTTTCGGGTCAGGGCACTATGGCTACACCTTC. Translation gives CASSFGSGHYGYTF.

The chain links TRBV5-5 to TRBJ1-2; D is uncertain. Germline-derived CDR1 and CDR2 are SGHKS and YYEKEE (reference sequence). Trimming shortened V by 4 bases and J by 3 bases, and 13 bases separated the two germline ends. The CDR3 contains 14 residues. This CDR3 reads CASSLLDGYYGYTF. The CDR3 DNA is TGTGCCAGCAGCCTCCTCGACGGGTACTATGGCTACACCTTC.

The chain joins TRBV6-5 to TRBJ2-7; 8 bases are a match to TRBD1. CDR1 MNHEY and CDR2 SVGAGI come from the germline V gene. The CDR3 is 13 amino acids. V was pared by 10 bases and J by 5 bases, with 10 bases of the junction left unmatched. Written as DNA, the CDR3 is TGTGCCACGACTGCGACAGGGGCACACGAGCAGTACTTC. Translated, it gives CATTATGAHEQYF.

The chain uses TRBV18 and TRBJ2-2, with D tentatively TRBD1 (6 bases). V was shortened by 9 bases and J by 0 bases, with 11 bases between the two germline ends. Germline V gene lookup returns CDR1 KGHSH and CDR2 LQKENI. CDR3 length: 14 amino acids. As DNA, the CDR3 is TGTGCCAGTAAGGGGGATACGAACACCGGGGAGCTGTTTTTT. This encodes CASKGDTNTGELFF.

The rearrangement joins TRBV25-1 to TRBJ2-2, with no clear D. Germline CDR1 is MGHDK and CDR2 is SYGVNS. Trimming left V 5 bases short and J 3 bases short, with 13 bases between. There are 15 residues in the CDR3. CDR3 in DNA: TGTGCCAGCAGTATGCCCCTACGATACACCGGGGAGCTGTTTTTT. Its protein product is CASSMPLRYTGELFF.

CDR3 nucleotides: TGTGCCAGCAGGACTAGCGGGTCTACCTACGAGCAGTACTTC. It specifies CASRTSGSTYEQYF. V is TRBV6-5 and J is TRBJ2-5; 10 bases match TRBD2. The DNA end is a closer match to TRBJ2-7, so the J assignment may be wrong. This CDR3 comprises 14 residues. In germline, CDR1 is MNHEY, CDR2 SVGAGI.

The genes are TRBV11-3 and TRBJ2-4; 10 positions match TRBD2. This CDR3 comprises 15 residues. The trim removed 5 bases at V and 7 bases at J, leaving 8 bases unmatched. Germline V CDR1 and CDR2: SGHNT, YENEEA. The CDR3 DNA follows: TGTGCCAGCAGCCCCAGCGGGGGGGAAGCGAACATTCAGTACTTC. Encoded protein: CASSPSGGEANIQYF.

The chain joins TRBV21-1 to TRBJ1-6. TRBV21-1 is classified as a pseudogene. The CDR3 loop spans 15 amino acids. CDR3 sequence reads: CASSTRGGSDSPLHF. The DNA for the CDR3 is TGTGCCAGCAGCACGAGAGGTGGTTCGGATTCACCCCTCCACTTT.

This clone came up a few times. The chain couples TRBV6-5 to TRBJ1-2; 9 positions match TRBD1. V shed 6 bases, J shed 6 bases, and the junction held 5 bases outside the gene matches. The CDR3 has 13 amino acids. Germline CDR1 is MNHEY and CDR2 is SVGAGI. CDR3 nucleotide sequence: TGTGCCAGCAGCCCGGACAGGGGAAATGGCTACACCTTC. Its translation: CASSPDRGNGYTF.

This clone occurred a few times. The gene calls are TRBV7-8 and TRBJ1-2; 9 positions agree with TRBD1. Trimming cost V 2 bases and J 7 bases; bases outside gene matches: 11. The CDR3 loop spans 16 amino acids. Germline values: CDR1 SGHVS, CDR2 FQNEAQ. CDR3 sequence: CASSLMGQGVKAGYTF. For the CDR3, the DNA is TGTGCCAGCAGCTTAATGGGACAGGGTGTTAAGGCTGGCTACACCTTC.

This chain connects TRBV6-1 to TRBJ1-1; TRBD1 matches 7 bases. V shed 2 bases and J 0 bases; nucleotides not matched to a gene: 9. Germline CDR1 MNHNS, CDR2 SASEGT. The CDR3 covers 17 residues. This chain's CDR3 is CASSEIGAGTVNTEAFF. The CDR3 bases are TGTGCCAGCAGTGAAATCGGCGCCGGGACAGTGAACACTGAAGCTTTCTTT.

The sample holds a few counts of this clone. The rearrangement uses TRBV28 and TRBJ2-1; TRBD2 agrees at 9 bases. Trimming at V came to 2 bases and at J to 4 bases, leaving 6 bases not matched to a gene. This CDR3 has 16 amino acids. Germline CDR1 is MDHEN and CDR2 is SYDVKM. This chain's CDR3 is CASSLDVAGVYNEQFF. CDR3 sequence (DNA): TGTGCCAGCAGTTTAGACGTAGCGGGGGTATACAATGAGCAGTTCTTC.

The chain uses TRBV6-5 and TRBJ2-1; D is perhaps TRBD2 (5 bases). This CDR3 is 14 amino acids long. The germline V gene has CDR1 MNHEY and CDR2 SVGAGI. V was clipped by 4 bases and J by 2 bases, with 9 bases between them. CDR3: CASSSSRAYNEQFF. DNA for the CDR3: TGTGCCAGCAGTTCCTCGCGGGCCTACAATGAGCAGTTCTTC.

The J gene is TRBJ1-1, the V gene TRBV11-1; D may be TRBD1 (5 bases). The ends were cut back, 5 bases at V and 3 bases at J, with 10 bases in the middle. The germline gives CDR1 SGHAT, CDR2 FQDESV (reference sequence). There are 13 residues in the CDR3. The CDR3 DNA reads TGTGCCAGCAGCAGAGTCAGGGACACTGAAGCTTTCTTT. Translated, it gives CASSRVRDTEAFF.

The CDR3 DNA sequence: TGTGCCAGCAGCCATCCTGCACGGGAGGGCCCGGTGGGATCCTCAGGGACCCAGTACTTC. Its protein is CASSHPAREGPVGSSGTQYF. This sequence joins TRBV7-8 and TRBJ2-5, with 8 bases aligning to TRBD2. Germline CDR1 is SGHVS and CDR2 is FQNEAQ. The CDR3 consists of 20 residues. V was clipped by 5 bases and J by 7 bases; unmatched bases: 27.

J is TRBJ2-1 and V is TRBV19; the match to TRBD1 covers 9 bases. The J segment lost 4 bases and the V segment lost 5 bases, leaving 6 bases of the junction unmatched. The CDR3 consists of 15 residues. Germline values: CDR1 LNHDA, CDR2 SQIVND (reference sequence). CDR3 bases: TGTGCCAGTAGTCGGACAGGGGTGGAATACAATGAGCAGTTCTTC. Protein product: CASSRTGVEYNEQFF.

This chain uses TRBV2 with TRBJ2-7; the D gene is possibly TRBD2 (5 bases). CDR1 and CDR2 from the germline V gene are SNHLY and FYNNEI. This CDR3 contains 11 residues. V was pared by 9 bases and J by 6 bases, with 12 bases between. The CDR3 protein is CASTLATEQYF. CDR3 DNA: TGTGCCAGTACTCTAGCCACCGAGCAGTACTTC.

The V call is TRBV10-2, the J call TRBJ2-2; 8 bases align to TRBD2. From germline, CDR1 is WSHSY and CDR2 SAAADI. V lost 0 bases and J lost 4; bases outside the gene matches: 10. The CDR3 loop spans 18 amino acids. CDR3: CASSESTVASGFTGELFF. The CDR3 nucleotides are TGCGCCAGCAGTGAGTCGACGGTGGCTAGCGGGTTCACCGGGGAGCTGTTTTTT.

The chain links TRBV28 to TRBJ1-2; 7 bases match TRBD1. The germline V gene has CDR1 MDHEN and CDR2 SYDVKM. This CDR3 has 14 amino acids. V was pared by 5 bases and J by 8 bases, with 11 bases of the junction left unmatched. The CDR3 loop is CASSTSGQTSGYTF. CDR3 DNA sequence: TGTGCCAGCAGTACCTCGGGACAGACGTCGGGCTACACCTTC.

This clone was observed a few times. The CDR3 region is CASSGNVRDRGLWRSETQYF. In DNA form, the CDR3 reads TGTGCCAGCAGTGGTAACGTCCGGGACAGGGGGCTCTGGCGTTCAGAGACCCAGTACTTC. The chain carries TRBV2 and TRBJ2-5; 12 bases line up with TRBD1. J lost 4 bases, V lost 4 bases, and 19 bases had no gene match. The germline V gene has CDR1 SNHLY and CDR2 FYNNEI. The CDR3 runs 20 residues.